Listed here are 7 T cell receptor beta chains from one sample, sequenced in a study of human T cells and chemical hapten exposure. TCRdb reprocessed the RACE reads via MiXCR and lists one record per CDR3 protein. The data show about 400,000 distinct CDR3 sequences, roughly 6.3% seen once. Regarding time point: patch test 2, 6 weeks after DPC sensitization. Sample treatment: therapeutic diphenylcyclopropenone sensitization with weekly scalp DPC. This specimen consisted of whole blood, obtained in connection with sensitization to the hapten diphenylcyclopropenone (DPC). The origin of the receptors is a woman aged 18-29 years with alopecia areata. Some clones in this sample may be carry-over from other donors' samples.

Notes on this clonotype: This may arise from a read error, as a much more abundant clone is one base away. V is TRBV9 and J is TRBJ1-1, with TRBD1 identical over 7 bases. V lost 0 bases to trimming and J lost 0 bases; unmatched junction nucleotides: 2. CDR3 length: 15 amino acids. Germline loops: CDR1 SGDLS, CDR2 YYNGEE. In DNA, the CDR3 is TGTGCCAGCAGCGTAGGGGACAGCCTGAACACTGAAGCTTTCTTT. It specifies CASSVGDSLNTEAFF.

This clonotype occurred a few times. The chain couples TRBV7-2 to TRBJ2-1; D remains unclear. Germline loops: CDR1 SGHTA, CDR2 FQGNSA. The CDR3 is 16 residues long. V shed 1 base and J shed 0 bases, with 10 bases lying between them. The CDR3 DNA follows: TGTGCCAGCAGCTTAGGGACCGCCCGCTCCTACAATGAGCAGTTCTTC. Its translation: CASSLGTARSYNEQFF. Full variable domain (missing parts from reference TRBV7-2 and TRBJ2-1): GAGVSQSPSNKVTEKGKDVELRCDPISGHTALYWYRQSLGQGLEFLIYFQGNSAPDKSGLPSDRFSAERTGGSVSTLTIQRTQQEDSAVYLCASSLGTARSYNEQFFGPGTRLTVL.

The gene calls are TRBV7-9 and TRBJ2-6; possibly TRBD1 for D (5 bases). Trimming took off 2 bases at V and 0 bases at J, with 11 bases between the two ends. Per germline, CDR1 SEHNR and CDR2 FQNEAQ (reference sequence). The CDR3 length is 17 residues. The CDR3: CASSLRGSRSGANVLTF. The CDR3 DNA reads TGTGCCAGCAGCTTAAGGGGTAGCCGCTCTGGGGCCAACGTCCTGACTTTC.

This clonotype was found a few times. The chain has TRBV5-1 and TRBJ1-6; D unresolved. Germline CDR1 is SGHRS and CDR2 is YFSETQ. Trimming cost V 0 bases and J 8 bases, with 9 bases left between them. This CDR3 contains 14 residues. The CDR3 spells CASSLVARYSPLHF. The CDR3 coding sequence is TGCGCCAGCAGCTTGGTGGCACGGTATTCACCCCTCCACTTT.

This clonotype occurred a few times. The rearrangement uses TRBV28 and TRBJ2-7, with D maybe TRBD2 (5 bases). V dropped 8 bases and J dropped 6 bases, with 17 bases sitting between them. This CDR3 region has 13 residues. The V gene's germline CDR1 is MDHEN and CDR2 SYDVKM. The CDR3 DNA sequence: TGTGCCAGCCCCGAGGCTAGCATCTGCGAGCAGTACTTC. Residues: CASPEASICEQYF.

This clonotype was picked up a small number of times. The chain is built from TRBV12-3 or TRBV12-4 and TRBJ1-6; 7 positions match TRBD1. The CDR3 runs to 14 residues. The junction had 6 bases not matched to a gene; V was cut back by 3 bases and J by 10 bases. The DNA for the CDR3 is TGTGCCAGCAGTTTGACAGGGACTGGCTCACCCCTCCACTTT. This gives the protein CASSLTGTGSPLHF.

Details on this clonotype: A read error may explain this, as a much larger clone is one base away. The chain combines TRBV5-1 with TRBJ2-5, with 7 bases lining up with TRBD1. V lost 4 bases and J lost 3; bases outside the gene matches: 6. The CDR3 extends over 14 amino acids. CDR1 SGHRS and CDR2 YFSETQ come from the germline V gene. This CDR3 is CASSTGTAKETQYF. The CDR3 DNA is TGCGCCAGCAGCACCGGGACAGCGAAAGAGACCCAGTACTTC.